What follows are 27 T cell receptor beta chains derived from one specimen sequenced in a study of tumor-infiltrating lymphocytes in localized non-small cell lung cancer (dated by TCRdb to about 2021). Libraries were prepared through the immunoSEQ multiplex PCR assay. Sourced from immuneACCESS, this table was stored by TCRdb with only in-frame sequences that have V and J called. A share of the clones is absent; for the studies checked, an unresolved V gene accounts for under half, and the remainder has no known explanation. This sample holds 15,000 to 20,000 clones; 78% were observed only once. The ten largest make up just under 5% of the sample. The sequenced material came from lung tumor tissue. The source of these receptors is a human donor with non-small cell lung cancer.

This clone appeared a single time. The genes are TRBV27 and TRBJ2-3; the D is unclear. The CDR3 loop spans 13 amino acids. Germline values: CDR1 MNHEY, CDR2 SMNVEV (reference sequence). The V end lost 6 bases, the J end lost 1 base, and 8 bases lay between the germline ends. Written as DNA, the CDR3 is TGTGCCAGCAGCAGGAGAGGCACAGATACGCAGTATTTT. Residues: CASSRRGTDTQYF.

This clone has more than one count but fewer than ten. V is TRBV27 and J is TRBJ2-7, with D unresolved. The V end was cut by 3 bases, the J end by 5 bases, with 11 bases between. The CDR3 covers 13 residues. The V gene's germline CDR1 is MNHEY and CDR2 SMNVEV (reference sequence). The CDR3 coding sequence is TGTGCCAGCAGTTTTCCCTTTTCGAACGAGCAGTACTTC. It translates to CASSFPFSNEQYF.

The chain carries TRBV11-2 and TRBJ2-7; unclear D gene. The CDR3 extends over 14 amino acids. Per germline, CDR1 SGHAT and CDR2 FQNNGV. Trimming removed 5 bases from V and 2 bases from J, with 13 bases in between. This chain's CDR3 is CASSPSGSAYEQYF. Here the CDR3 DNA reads TGTGCCAGCAGCCCGAGTGGTTCGGCCTACGAGCAGTACTTC.

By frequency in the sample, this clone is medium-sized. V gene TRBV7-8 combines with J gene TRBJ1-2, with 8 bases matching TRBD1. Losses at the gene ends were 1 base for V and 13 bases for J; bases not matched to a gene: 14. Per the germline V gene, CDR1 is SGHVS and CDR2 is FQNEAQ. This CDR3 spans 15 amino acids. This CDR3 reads CASSLVGQGPSAVTF. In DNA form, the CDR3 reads TGTGCCAGCAGCTTAGTTGGACAGGGACCATCGGCGGTCACCTTC.

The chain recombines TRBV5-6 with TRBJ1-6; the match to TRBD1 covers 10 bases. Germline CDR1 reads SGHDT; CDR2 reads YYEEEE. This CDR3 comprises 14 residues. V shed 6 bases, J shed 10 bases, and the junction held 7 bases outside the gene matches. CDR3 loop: CASTPKDRGSPLHF. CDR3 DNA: TGTGCCAGCACCCCGAAGGACAGGGGGTCACCCCTCCACTTT.

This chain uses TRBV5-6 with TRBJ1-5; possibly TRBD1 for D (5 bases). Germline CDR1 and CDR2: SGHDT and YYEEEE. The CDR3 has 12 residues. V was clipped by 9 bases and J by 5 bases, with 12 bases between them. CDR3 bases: TGTGCCACTTCCTTGGGGGATCAGCCCCAGCATTTT. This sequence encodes CATSLGDQPQHF.

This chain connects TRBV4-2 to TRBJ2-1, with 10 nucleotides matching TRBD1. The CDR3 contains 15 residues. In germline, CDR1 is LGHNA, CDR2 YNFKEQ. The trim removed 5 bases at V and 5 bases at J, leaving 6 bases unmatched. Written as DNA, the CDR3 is TGTGCCAGCAGCTTGGGCGACAGGGGGCACAATGAGCAGTTCTTC. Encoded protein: CASSLGDRGHNEQFF.

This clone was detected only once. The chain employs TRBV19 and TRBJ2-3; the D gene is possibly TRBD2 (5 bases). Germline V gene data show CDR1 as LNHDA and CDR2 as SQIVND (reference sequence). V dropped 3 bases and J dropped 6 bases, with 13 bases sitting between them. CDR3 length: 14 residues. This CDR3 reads CASSMGTSRDTQYF. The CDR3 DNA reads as TGTGCCAGTAGTATGGGAACTAGTCGCGATACGCAGTATTTT.

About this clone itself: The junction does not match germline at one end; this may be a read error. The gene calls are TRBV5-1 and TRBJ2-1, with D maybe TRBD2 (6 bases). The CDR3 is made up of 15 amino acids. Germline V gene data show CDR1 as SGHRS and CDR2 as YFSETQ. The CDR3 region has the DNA TGCGCCAGCAGTTTGGAGGGAGCGGAGCGGAATGAGCAGTTCTTC. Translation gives CASSLEGAERNEQFF.

Here the CDR3 DNA reads TGTGCCAGTAGCGGGAGAGAGACCCAGTACTTC. Amino acid sequence: CASSGRETQYF. The chain has TRBV19 and TRBJ2-5, with D possibly TRBD2 on 6 matching bases. CDR1 is LNHDA, CDR2 SQIVND, per germline (reference sequence). The V end lost 6 bases, the J end lost 4 bases, and 6 bases lay between the germline ends. The CDR3 covers 11 residues.

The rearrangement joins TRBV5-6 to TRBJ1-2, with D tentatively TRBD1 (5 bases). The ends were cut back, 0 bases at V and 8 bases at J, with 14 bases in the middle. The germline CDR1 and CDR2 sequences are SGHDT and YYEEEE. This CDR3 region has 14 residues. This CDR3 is CASSLGQFGWGYTF. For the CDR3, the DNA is TGTGCCAGCAGCTTGGGACAGTTTGGCTGGGGCTACACCTTC.

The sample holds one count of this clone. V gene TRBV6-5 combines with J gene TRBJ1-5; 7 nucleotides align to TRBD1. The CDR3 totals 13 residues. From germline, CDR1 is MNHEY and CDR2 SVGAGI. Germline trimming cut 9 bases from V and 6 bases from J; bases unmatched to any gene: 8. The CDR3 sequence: CASRQGKFQPQHF. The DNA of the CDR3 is TGTGCCAGTAGACAGGGAAAGTTTCAGCCCCAGCATTTT.

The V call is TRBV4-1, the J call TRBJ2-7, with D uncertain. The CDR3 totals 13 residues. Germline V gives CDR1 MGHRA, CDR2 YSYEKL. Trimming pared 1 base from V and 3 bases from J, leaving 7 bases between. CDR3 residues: CASSQVRGYEQYF. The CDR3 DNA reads TGCGCCAGCAGCCAAGTTAGAGGCTACGAGCAGTACTTC.

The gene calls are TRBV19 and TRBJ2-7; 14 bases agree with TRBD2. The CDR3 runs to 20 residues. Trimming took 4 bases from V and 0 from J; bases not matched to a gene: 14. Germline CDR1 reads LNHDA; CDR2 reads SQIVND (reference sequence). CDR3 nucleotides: TGTGCCAGTAGTAACAGACTAGCGGGAGGGCCGAGTTATCCCTCCTACGAGCAGTACTTC. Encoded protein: CASSNRLAGGPSYPSYEQYF.

The CDR3 here is CASSLVRRVGYNEQFF. CDR3 DNA sequence: TGTGCCAGCAGCTTAGTGCGGAGGGTCGGCTACAATGAGCAGTTCTTC. The rearrangement joins TRBV7-2 to TRBJ2-1; the D gene is possibly TRBD2 (6 bases). The CDR3 totals 16 residues. Germline CDR1 SGHTA, CDR2 FQGNSA. Between the trimmed V and J ends, which lost 1 base and 3 bases, there was a span of 13 bases. The full variable domain, rest sourced from reference TRBV7-2 and TRBJ2-1, is GAGVSQSPSNKVTEKGKDVELRCDPISGHTALYWYRQSLGQGLEFLIYFQGNSAPDKSGLPSDRFSAERTGGSVSTLTIQRTQQEDSAVYLCASSLVRRVGYNEQFFGPGTRLTVL.

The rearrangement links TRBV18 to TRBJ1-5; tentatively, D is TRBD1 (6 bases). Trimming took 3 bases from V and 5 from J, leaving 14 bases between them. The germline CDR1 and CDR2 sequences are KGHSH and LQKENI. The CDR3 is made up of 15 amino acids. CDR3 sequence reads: CASSPYGTLDQPQHF. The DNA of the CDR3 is TGTGCCAGCTCACCTTACGGGACACTTGATCAGCCCCAGCATTTT. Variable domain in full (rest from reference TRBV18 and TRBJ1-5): NAGVMQNPRHLVRRRGQEARLRCSPMKGHSHVYWYRQLPEEGLKFMVYLQKENIIDESGMPKERFSAEFPKEGPSILRIQQVVRGDSAAYFCASSPYGTLDQPQHFGDGTRLSIL.

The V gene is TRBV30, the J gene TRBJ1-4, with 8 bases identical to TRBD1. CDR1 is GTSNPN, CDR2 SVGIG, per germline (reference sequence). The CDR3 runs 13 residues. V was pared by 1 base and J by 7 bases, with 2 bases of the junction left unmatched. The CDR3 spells CAWSAGGVEKLFF. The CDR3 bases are TGTGCCTGGAGTGCAGGGGGCGTTGAAAAACTGTTTTTT. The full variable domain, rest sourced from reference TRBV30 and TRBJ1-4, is SQTIHQWPATLVQPVGSPLSLECTVEGTSNPNLYWYRQAAGRGLQLLFYSVGIGQISSEVPQNLSASRPQDRQFILSSKKLLLSDSGFYLCAWSAGGVEKLFFGSGTQLSVL.

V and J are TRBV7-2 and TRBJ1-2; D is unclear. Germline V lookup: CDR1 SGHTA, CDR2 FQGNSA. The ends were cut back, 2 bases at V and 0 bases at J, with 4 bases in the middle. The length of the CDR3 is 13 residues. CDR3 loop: CASSLQPNYGYTF. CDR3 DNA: TGTGCCAGCAGCTTACAGCCTAACTATGGCTACACCTTC.

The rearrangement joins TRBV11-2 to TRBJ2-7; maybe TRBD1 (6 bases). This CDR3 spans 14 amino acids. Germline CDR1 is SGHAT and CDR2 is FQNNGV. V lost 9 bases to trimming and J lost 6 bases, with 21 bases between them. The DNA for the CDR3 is TGTGCCAGTCAAGGGGGAACAACTTACTTCGAGCAGTACTTC. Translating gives CASQGGTTYFEQYF. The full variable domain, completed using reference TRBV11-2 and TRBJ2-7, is EAGVAQSPRYKIIEKRQSVAFWCNPISGHATLYWYQQILGQGPKLLIQFQNNGVVDDSQLPKDRFSAERLKGVDSTLKIQPAKLEDSAVYLCASQGGTTYFEQYFGPGTRLTVT.

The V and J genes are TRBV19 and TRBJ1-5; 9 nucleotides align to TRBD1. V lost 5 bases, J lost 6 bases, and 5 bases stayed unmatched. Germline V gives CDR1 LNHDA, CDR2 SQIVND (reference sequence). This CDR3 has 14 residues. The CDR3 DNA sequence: TGTGCCAGTAGTGGGACAGGGTCCAGTCAGCCCCAGCATTTT. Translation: CASSGTGSSQPQHF.

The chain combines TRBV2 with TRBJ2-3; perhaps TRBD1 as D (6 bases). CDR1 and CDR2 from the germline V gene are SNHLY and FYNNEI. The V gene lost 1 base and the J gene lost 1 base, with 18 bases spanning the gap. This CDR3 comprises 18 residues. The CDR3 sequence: CASSEEVGAWGGTDTQYF. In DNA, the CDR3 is TGTGCCAGCAGTGAAGAGGTGGGGGCTTGGGGAGGCACAGATACGCAGTATTTT.

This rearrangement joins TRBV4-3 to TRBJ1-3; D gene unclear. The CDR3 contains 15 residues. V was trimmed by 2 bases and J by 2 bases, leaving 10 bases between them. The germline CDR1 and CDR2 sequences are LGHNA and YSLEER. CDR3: CASSQYAGPGNTIYF. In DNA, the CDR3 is TGCGCCAGCAGCCAATATGCAGGCCCTGGAAACACCATATATTTT.

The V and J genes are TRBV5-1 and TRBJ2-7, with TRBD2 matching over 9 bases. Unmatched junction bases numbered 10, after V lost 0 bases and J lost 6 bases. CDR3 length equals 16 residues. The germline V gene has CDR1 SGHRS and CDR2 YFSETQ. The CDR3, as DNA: TGCGCCAGCAGCTTGGTACTGCGGGGGGGCCTTGTCGAGCAGTACTTC. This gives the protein CASSLVLRGGLVEQYF.

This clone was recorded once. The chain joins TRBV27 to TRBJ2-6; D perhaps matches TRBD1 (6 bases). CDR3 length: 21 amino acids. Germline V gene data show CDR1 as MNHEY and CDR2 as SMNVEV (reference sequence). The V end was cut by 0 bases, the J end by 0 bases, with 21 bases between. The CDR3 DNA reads TGTGCCAGCAGTTTATCCCTCGCCTTGGACAGCCCGACCTCTGGGGCCAACGTCCTGACTTTC. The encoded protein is CASSLSLALDSPTSGANVLTF.

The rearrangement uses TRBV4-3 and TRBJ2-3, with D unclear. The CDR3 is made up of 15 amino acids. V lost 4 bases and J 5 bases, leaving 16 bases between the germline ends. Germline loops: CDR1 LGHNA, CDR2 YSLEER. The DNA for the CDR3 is TGCGCCAGCAGCCCAGTACTGGGCTCGAGAGATACGCAGTATTTT. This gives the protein CASSPVLGSRDTQYF.

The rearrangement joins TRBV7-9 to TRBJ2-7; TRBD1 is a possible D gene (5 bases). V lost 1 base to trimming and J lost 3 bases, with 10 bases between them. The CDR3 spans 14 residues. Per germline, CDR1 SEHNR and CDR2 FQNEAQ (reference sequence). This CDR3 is CASSLEQVGYEQYF. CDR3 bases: TGTGCCAGCAGCTTAGAACAGGTTGGCTACGAGCAGTACTTC.

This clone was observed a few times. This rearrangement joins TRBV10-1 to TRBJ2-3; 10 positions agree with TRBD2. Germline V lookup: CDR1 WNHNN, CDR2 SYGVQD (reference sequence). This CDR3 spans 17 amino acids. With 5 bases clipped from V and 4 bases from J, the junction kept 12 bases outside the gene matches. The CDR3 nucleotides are TGCGCCAGCAGTCCCCCTCGGACTAGCGGTACCTCAGATACGCAGTATTTT. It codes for CASSPPRTSGTSDTQYF.